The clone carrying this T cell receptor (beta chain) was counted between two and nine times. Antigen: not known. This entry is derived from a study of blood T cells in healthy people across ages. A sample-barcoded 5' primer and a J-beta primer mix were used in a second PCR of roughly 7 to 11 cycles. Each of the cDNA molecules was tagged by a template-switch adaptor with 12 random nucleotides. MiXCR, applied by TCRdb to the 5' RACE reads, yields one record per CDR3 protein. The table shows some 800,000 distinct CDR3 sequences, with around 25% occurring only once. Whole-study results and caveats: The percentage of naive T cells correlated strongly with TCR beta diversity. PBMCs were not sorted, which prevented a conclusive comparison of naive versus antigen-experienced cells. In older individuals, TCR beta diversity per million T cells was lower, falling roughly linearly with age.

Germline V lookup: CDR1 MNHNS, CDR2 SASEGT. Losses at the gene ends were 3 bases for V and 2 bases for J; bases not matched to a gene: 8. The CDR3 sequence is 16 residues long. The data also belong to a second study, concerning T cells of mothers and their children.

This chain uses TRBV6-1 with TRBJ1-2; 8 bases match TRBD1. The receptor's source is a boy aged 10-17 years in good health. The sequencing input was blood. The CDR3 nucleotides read TGTGCCAGCAGTGACCCAACCTGGACAGGGAACTATGGCTACACCTTC. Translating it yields CASSDPTWTGNYGYTF.